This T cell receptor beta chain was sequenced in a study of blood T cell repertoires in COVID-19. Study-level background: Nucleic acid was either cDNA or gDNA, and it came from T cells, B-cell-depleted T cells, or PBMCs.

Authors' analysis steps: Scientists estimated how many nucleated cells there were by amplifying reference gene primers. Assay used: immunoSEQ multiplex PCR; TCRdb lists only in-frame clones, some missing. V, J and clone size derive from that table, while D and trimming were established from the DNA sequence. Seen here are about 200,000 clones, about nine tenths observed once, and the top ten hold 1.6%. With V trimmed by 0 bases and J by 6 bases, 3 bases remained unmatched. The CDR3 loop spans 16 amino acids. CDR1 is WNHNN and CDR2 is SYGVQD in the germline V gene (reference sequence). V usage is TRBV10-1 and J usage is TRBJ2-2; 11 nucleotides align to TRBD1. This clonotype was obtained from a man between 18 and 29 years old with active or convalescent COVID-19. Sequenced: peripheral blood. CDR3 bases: TGCGCCAGCAGTGAGTCGGACAGGGGGCGAGCCGGGGAGCTGTTTTTT. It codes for CASSESDRGRAGELFF.